The entry below gives a single T cell receptor (beta chain) sequence along with its context. Next came a second PCR, run for about 6 to 11 cycles, which used a sample-barcoded 5' primer along with a J-beta primer mix. TCRdb reprocessed the 5' RACE reads with MiXCR, giving one entry per CDR3 protein. The data hold about 1 million distinct CDR3 sequences, with 45% observed a single time. Trimming removed 5 bases from V and 3 bases from J; junction bases left unmatched: 4. The CDR3 loop spans 14 amino acids. Germline-derived CDR1 and CDR2 are WSHSY and SAAADI. The entry originates in a study of blood T cells in healthy people across ages.

V gene TRBV10-2 combines with J gene TRBJ2-1, with TRBD2 matching over 7 bases. The receptor comes from a woman in her fifties or sixties in good health. The sample taken for sequencing was blood. The CDR3: CASSPRDYYNEQFF. CDR3 DNA sequence: TGCGCCAGCAGTCCCCGGGACTACTACAATGAGCAGTTCTTC.